This T cell receptor beta chain is drawn from a study of T cell responses to AZD1222 COVID-19 vaccine. As for the study in general: The analysis combined second doses at about 4 or about 12 weeks.

Turning to this clone: Its antigen is not identified.

V was trimmed by 4 bases and J by 6 bases, leaving 22 bases between them. The germline V gene has CDR1 MNHGY and CDR2 SAAAGT. The CDR3 has 16 residues. Study conclusions and caveats: Spike-specific TCR depth and breadth grew after two AZD1222 doses.

The assay was immunoSEQ multiplex PCR, and TCRdb's table has in-frame clones only and misses some. Of about 180,000 clones listed, approximately 92% are singletons. Sequencing was performed on peripheral blood, taken on day 0 of AZD1222 vaccination. The rearrangement joins TRBV6-8 to TRBJ2-7; maybe TRBD2 (6 bases). The TCR comes from an adult in good health. CDR3 region: CASSSSTSLTTGEQYF. CDR3 DNA: TGTGCCAGCAGTTCGTCAACTAGCCTCACTACGGGCGAGCAGTACTTC.